This T cell receptor (beta chain) was recorded in a study of blood T cell repertoires in COVID-19. Generated by immunoSEQ multiplex PCR, the TCRdb table keeps only in-frame clones and is missing some. The top ten clones hold around 1.4% of a sample with some 300,000 clones, 70% to 90% of them seen once. Germline lookup yields CDR1 SGDLS and CDR2 YYNGEE. Between the trimmed V and J ends, which lost 0 bases and 8 bases, there was a span of 14 bases. This CDR3 contains 14 residues. This sequence joins TRBV9 and TRBJ1-2, with D maybe TRBD1 (5 bases). This receptor was taken from a man in his 70s with acute or convalescent COVID-19. Sequencing input: peripheral blood. The CDR3 DNA sequence: TGTGCCAGCAGCGTAGGGGGGGTCAGGACAGGCTACACCTTC. It yields the protein CASSVGGVRTGYTF.